One T cell receptor (beta chain) is described in this entry. Its antigen remains undetermined. No much larger clonotype is one base removed from it; base qualities were not supplied. The data stem from a study of blood T cell repertoires in COVID-19 (dated by TCRdb to the early 2020s). With respect to the entire study: Samples from collaborators originated in the United States, Italy and Spain and spanned both the acute and convalescent phases of COVID-19. The samples were drawn from two sources: the first 160 participants of the ongoing ImmuneRACE study, and 1,200 or so subjects contributed by 6 global collaborators. Sample metadata almost always included a de-identified subject ID, COVID-19 status, age in years and sex. Where available, HLA class I and class II types were taken from metadata supplied by the sample provider and were not determined by assay-based typing. Subjects who had been exposed to COVID-19, were actively infected with it, or had recovered from it provided the deeply sampled blood TCRbeta repertoires that made up the dataset. The prospective study material was composed of cDNA or gDNA derived from T cells, B-cell-depleted T cells, or PBMCs. The repertoires were released in a freely available public database meant as a resource for research on the immune response to SARS-CoV-2. Findings and caveats that apply to the study as a whole: How much clinical and demographic metadata was included differed by source and by participant, and the metadata was provided uncurated.

TCRbeta CDR3 regions were amplified from genomic DNA by means of the immunoSEQ Assay, a bias-controlled multiplex PCR. Per the original workflow: Nucleated cell counts per sample were estimated from amplification of reference gene primers within the assay. To quantify the absolute abundance of each unique TCRbeta CDR3 rearrangement, sequence reads were collapsed and filtered. Productive Simpson clonality was computed per sample as the square root of Simpson's diversity index over productive rearrangements. The table was pulled from immuneACCESS by TCRdb, which kept in-frame rearrangements only. Such tables lose some clones; where checked, under half of the loss comes from unresolved V genes, and the rest has no known cause. The DNA was the basis for D and trimming; V, J and clone size are from that table. This sample gives about 320,000 clones in total; about 90% of them show up just once. Of the sample, about 5% falls within the top ten clones.

In the prospective study, participants were about 18 to 100 years old, resided in approximately 25 geographic areas of the United States, and were enrolled through a virtual design. In the prospective study, cohorts were assigned on the basis of participant-reported clinical history obtained from a screening survey and a study questionnaire. Recovered participants in ImmuneRACE Cohort 3 were defined by two consecutive negative NP/OP PCR tests, clearance by a healthcare professional, or resolution of symptoms. In the prospective study, whole blood, serum and a nasopharyngeal or oropharyngeal swab were collected from each participant by mobile phlebotomists. Over an approximately 2-month period, participants in the prospective study had the option of providing additional blood draws and questionnaires. Before DNA extraction, prospective study blood samples were shipped either frozen or at room temperature.

The TCR comes from a man younger than 40 who had recovered from COVID-19. The sequenced sample was PBMCs or T cells enriched from blood (not recorded which).

The DNA sequence reads TGTGCCATCAAGGGACAGGAAACAAACTCCTACGAGCAGTACTTC. It translates to CAIKGQETNSYEQYF. This chain is built from TRBV10-3 and TRBJ2-7, with 8 bases aligning to TRBD1. The CDR3 goes from the cysteine to the phenylalanine over 15 residues. Of all the DNA, just the CDR3 is kept, 45 bases in frame from base 1. Reading the germline V gene gives CDR1 ENHRY and CDR2 SYGVKD. V and J are trimmed by 7 bases and 0 bases, and the gene matches miss 8 bases of the junction.